The next 22 T cell receptor beta chains were all read from a single sample in a study of blood T cell repertoires in COVID-19. Sequencing was performed with immunoSEQ multiplex PCR; in TCRdb, only in-frame clones are kept and a portion is missing. The data show 250,000 to 400,000 clones, around 88% seen once. The sequencing input was peripheral blood. All receptors derive from a woman aged 25 to 39 with COVID-19, enrolled during active disease.

The CDR3 nucleotides read TGTGCCAGCAGCTTAACTGACAATGAGCAGTTCTTC. This gives the protein CASSLTDNEQFF. J is TRBJ2-1 and V is TRBV11-2; D call uncertain. The CDR3 extends over 12 amino acids. V was trimmed by 2 bases and J by 5 bases, leaving 4 bases between them. Germline CDR1 reads SGHAT; CDR2 reads FQNNGV.

The sample holds one count of this clone. The V and J genes are TRBV6-1 and TRBJ2-5; D uncertain. This CDR3 contains 12 residues. In germline, CDR1 is MNHNS, CDR2 SASEGT. With 2 bases removed from V and 3 bases from J, the gap between germline ends came to 4 bases. The CDR3 coding sequence is TGTGCCAGCAGTGAACTTAAAGAGACCCAGTACTTC. This encodes CASSELKETQYF.

The sample holds one count of this clone. This sequence joins TRBV4-1 and TRBJ2-2, with 7 nucleotides matching TRBD1. Germline CDR1 reads MGHRA; CDR2 reads YSYEKL. The CDR3 extends over 12 amino acids. J lost 6 bases, V lost 5 bases, and 0 bases had no gene match. DNA for the CDR3: TGCGCCAGCAGCGGGACAGCCGGGGAGCTGTTTTTT. It translates to CASSGTAGELFF.

The chain employs TRBV7-2 and TRBJ1-6, with D perhaps TRBD1 (6 bases). The germline V and J ends were trimmed by 5 bases and 7 bases, with 12 bases remaining between them. The CDR3 runs to 14 residues. Germline CDR1 reads SGHTA; CDR2 reads FQGNSA. CDR3 nucleotide sequence: TGTGCCAGCAGCCCCGGGACAACGAATTCACCCCTCCACTTT. Its translation: CASSPGTTNSPLHF.

V and J are TRBV28 and TRBJ2-7; TRBD1 matches 8 bases. The V and J ends lost 5 bases and 1 base, in that order; junction bases with no gene match: 7. The CDR3 covers 15 residues. Germline CDR1 and CDR2: MDHEN and SYDVKM. For the CDR3, the DNA is TGTGCCAGCAGTGATCCGGGACAGGTATCCTACGAGCAGTACGTC. It is translated as CASSDPGQVSYEQYV.

In this sample, this clone turned up a few times. The chain carries TRBV2 and TRBJ1-5; D remains unclear. Looked up from germline, CDR1 is SNHLY and CDR2 is FYNNEI. V gave up 3 bases and J gave up 1 base, with 10 bases separating them. The CDR3 is made up of 15 amino acids. CDR3 sequence reads: CASSDGGFSNQPQHF. For the CDR3, the DNA is TGTGCCAGCAGTGACGGAGGGTTCAGCAATCAGCCCCAGCATTTT.

This rearrangement joins TRBV19 to TRBJ1-6; D remains ambiguous. V dropped 6 bases and J dropped 0 bases, with 9 bases sitting between them. The CDR3 sequence is 15 residues long. Germline V lookup: CDR1 LNHDA, CDR2 SQIVND (reference sequence). The CDR3 nucleotides read TGTGCCAGTAGCCTCCCGGGCTCCTATAATTCACCCCTCCACTTT. Translating it yields CASSLPGSYNSPLHF.

J is TRBJ1-3 and V is TRBV7-8; 10 bases are a match to TRBD1. V shed 4 bases and J 4 bases; nucleotides not matched to a gene: 4. From germline, CDR1 is SGHVS and CDR2 FQNEAQ. The length of the CDR3 is 15 residues. The CDR3 DNA reads TGTGCCAGCAGCTCGGGACAGGGGAGCGGAAACACCATATATTTT. Translated, it gives CASSSGQGSGNTIYF.

The chain carries TRBV5-1 and TRBJ2-5, with D possibly being TRBD2 (7 bases). V lost 2 bases to trimming and J lost 3 bases, with 17 bases between them. The germline V gene encodes CDR1 SGHRS and CDR2 YFSETQ. The CDR3 has 16 amino acids. CDR3 protein: CASSFGGPQWEETQYF. CDR3 coding DNA: TGCGCCAGCAGCTTCGGGGGGCCCCAGTGGGAAGAGACCCAGTACTTC.

This rearrangement joins TRBV11-2 to TRBJ2-3; 8 bases match TRBD2. CDR1 SGHAT and CDR2 FQNNGV come from the germline V gene. J was trimmed by 5 bases and V by 5 bases; bases with no gene match: 12. This CDR3 is built from 16 residues. CDR3 DNA: TGTGCCAGCAGCCCCCATGCGGGGGGCGGGATAGATACGCAGTATTTT. This sequence encodes CASSPHAGGGIDTQYF.

The chain has TRBV29-1 and TRBJ1-2; the D gene is possibly TRBD1 (6 bases). Between the trimmed V and J ends, which lost 0 bases and 2 bases, there was a span of 16 bases. Germline V CDR1 and CDR2: SQVTM, ANQGSEA. This CDR3 has 16 residues. DNA of the CDR3: TGCAGCGTTGAAGATGAACAGGGCACGGGAAACTATGGCTACACCTTC. Its protein is CSVEDEQGTGNYGYTF. The full variable domain, its missing parts supplied by reference TRBV29-1 and TRBJ1-2, is SAVISQKPSRDICQRGTSLTIQCQVDSQVTMMFWYRQQPGQSLTLIATANQGSEATYESGFVIDKFPISRPNLTFSTLTVSNMSPEDSSIYLCSVEDEQGTGNYGYTFGSGTRLTVV.

The count of this clone is one. The chain joins TRBV5-4 to TRBJ2-7, with D possibly TRBD1 on 5 matching bases. Trimming cost V 5 bases and J 4 bases, with 13 bases left between them. Germline-derived CDR1 and CDR2 are SGHNT and YYREEE (reference sequence). This CDR3 has 13 amino acids. CDR3 residues: CASSQGSSYEQYF. CDR3 sequence (DNA): TGTGCCAGCAGTCAGGGATCCTCTTACGAGCAGTACTTC.

The V gene is TRBV7-9, the J gene TRBJ2-2; tentative D call: TRBD2 (5 bases). Germline CDR1 SEHNR, CDR2 FQNEAQ (reference sequence). Trimming cost V 5 bases and J 5 bases, with 6 bases left between them. This CDR3 is 12 amino acids long. CDR3 bases: TGTGCCAGCAGCCGGGGTACCGGGGAGCTGTTTTTT. It is translated as CASSRGTGELFF.

The gene calls are TRBV6-5 and TRBJ2-1, with TRBD1 identical over 9 bases. V trimming: 2 bases; J trimming: 8 bases; junction bases outside the gene matches: 7. CDR3 length: 15 amino acids. The germline gives CDR1 MNHEY, CDR2 SVGAGI. The CDR3 is CASSYTGTGWYEQFF. The DNA for the CDR3 is TGTGCCAGCAGTTACACGGGGACAGGGTGGTATGAGCAGTTCTTC.

This rearrangement joins TRBV5-6 to TRBJ1-6; D not certain. There are 14 residues in the CDR3. CDR1 and CDR2 from the germline V gene are SGHDT and YYEEEE. Trimming took off 2 bases at V and 8 bases at J, with 11 bases between the two ends. The CDR3 DNA reads as TGTGCCAGCAGCTTCCGGACTGCCTATTCACCCCTCCACTTT. It specifies CASSFRTAYSPLHF.

This clone was seen just once. This rearrangement joins TRBV7-2 to TRBJ2-4; 7 nucleotides line up with TRBD2. The CDR3 extends over 17 amino acids. Germline values: CDR1 SGHTA, CDR2 FQGNSA. V gave up 4 bases and J gave up 0 bases; unmatched junction bases: 9. The CDR3 DNA follows: TGTGCCAGCAGCTGGGGGAGCGGGGCTGTAGCCAAAAACATTCAGTACTTC. The encoded protein is CASSWGSGAVAKNIQYF.

V and J are TRBV6-5 and TRBJ2-1; the match to TRBD1 covers 7 bases. The CDR3 loop spans 14 amino acids. CDR1 and CDR2 (germline): MNHEY, SVGAGI. The junction had 13 bases not matched to a gene; V was cut back by 7 bases and J by 10 bases. CDR3 region: CASKAGGIGDEQFF. In nucleotides, the CDR3 is TGTGCCAGCAAAGCAGGGGGTATCGGGGACGAGCAGTTCTTC.

The chain couples TRBV2 to TRBJ2-7; 11 bases align to TRBD2. CDR3 size: 16 residues. Germline CDR1 is SNHLY and CDR2 is FYNNEI. The trim removed 6 bases at V and 0 bases at J, leaving 7 bases unmatched. The CDR3 here is CASRLGLAATSYEQYF. Written as DNA, the CDR3 is TGTGCCAGCAGGTTGGGACTAGCGGCAACCTCCTACGAGCAGTACTTC.

In DNA, the CDR3 is TGCGCCAGCAGCTCCGGGGGTCCTAATCAGCCCCAGCATTTT. It translates to CASSSGGPNQPQHF. The chain carries TRBV5-1 and TRBJ1-5, with D tentatively TRBD1 (5 bases). V lost 3 bases and J lost 4, with 11 bases in between. The CDR3 is 14 residues long. CDR1 is SGHRS, CDR2 YFSETQ, per germline.

V is TRBV7-9 and J is TRBJ1-1, with a weak D call TRBD1 (5 bases). The CDR3 has 14 amino acids. The germline V gene has CDR1 SEHNR and CDR2 FQNEAQ (reference sequence). The V end was cut by 5 bases, the J end by 3 bases, with 13 bases between. The CDR3 DNA reads as TGTGCCAGCAGCCCATTTGGGGGGGACACTGAAGCTTTCTTT. This gives the protein CASSPFGGDTEAFF.

This clone was counted once. V gene TRBV20-1 combines with J gene TRBJ1-2; tentatively, D is TRBD1 (6 bases). This CDR3 is 11 amino acids long. Germline V gene lookup returns CDR1 DFQATT and CDR2 SNEGSKA (reference sequence). V was pared by 0 bases and J by 9 bases, with 8 bases between. This CDR3 is CSARDRDSYTF. DNA of the CDR3: TGCAGTGCTAGAGATCGGGACAGCTACACCTTC.

As DNA, the CDR3 is TGTGCCAGCAGCGACGACACAGGGGGCCTGTTGAGGACTGAAGCTTTCTTT. Translation gives CASSDDTGGLLRTEAFF. The V and J genes are TRBV5-8 and TRBJ1-1, with 9 bases lining up with TRBD1. This CDR3 comprises 17 residues. Germline V gene sequence: CDR1 SGHTS, CDR2 YDEGEE. Trimming at V came to 4 bases and at J to 5 bases, leaving 15 bases not matched to a gene.